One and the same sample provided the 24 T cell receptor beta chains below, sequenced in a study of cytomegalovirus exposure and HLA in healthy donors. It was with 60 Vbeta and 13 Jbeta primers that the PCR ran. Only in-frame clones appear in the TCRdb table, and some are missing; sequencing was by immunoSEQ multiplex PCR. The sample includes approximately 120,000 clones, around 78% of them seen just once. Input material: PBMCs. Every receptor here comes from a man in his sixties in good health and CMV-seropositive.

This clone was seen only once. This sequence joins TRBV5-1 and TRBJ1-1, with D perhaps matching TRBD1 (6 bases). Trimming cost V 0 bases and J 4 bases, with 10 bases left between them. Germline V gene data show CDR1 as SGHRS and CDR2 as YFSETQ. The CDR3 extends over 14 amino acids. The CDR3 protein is CASSLGQGSTEAFF. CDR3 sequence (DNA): TGCGCCAGCAGCTTGGGGCAGGGGAGCACTGAAGCTTTCTTT. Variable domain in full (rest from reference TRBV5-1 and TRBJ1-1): KAGVTQTPRYLIKTRGQQVTLSCSPISGHRSVSWYQQTPGQGLQFLFEYFSETQRNKGNFPGRFSGRQFSNSRSEMNVSTLELGDSALYLCASSLGQGSTEAFFGQGTRLTVV.

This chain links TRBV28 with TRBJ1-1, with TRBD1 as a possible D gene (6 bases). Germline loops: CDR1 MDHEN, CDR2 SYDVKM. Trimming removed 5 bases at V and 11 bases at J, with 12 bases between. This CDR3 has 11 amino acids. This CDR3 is CASSLGQMAFF. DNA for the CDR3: TGTGCCAGCAGTCTAGGACAGATGGCTTTCTTT.

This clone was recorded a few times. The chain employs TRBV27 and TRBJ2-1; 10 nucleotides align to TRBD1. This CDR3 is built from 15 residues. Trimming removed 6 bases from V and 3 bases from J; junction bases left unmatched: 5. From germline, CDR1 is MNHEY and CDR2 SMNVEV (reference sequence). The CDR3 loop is CASRRDRGLYNEQFF. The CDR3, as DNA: TGTGCCAGCAGGAGGGACAGGGGCCTCTACAATGAGCAGTTCTTC.

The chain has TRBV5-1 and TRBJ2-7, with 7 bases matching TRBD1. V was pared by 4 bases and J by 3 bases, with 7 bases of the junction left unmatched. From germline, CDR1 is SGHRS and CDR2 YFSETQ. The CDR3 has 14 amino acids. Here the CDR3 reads CASSLLQGNYEQYF. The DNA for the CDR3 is TGCGCCAGCAGCCTCCTACAGGGGAACTACGAGCAGTACTTC.

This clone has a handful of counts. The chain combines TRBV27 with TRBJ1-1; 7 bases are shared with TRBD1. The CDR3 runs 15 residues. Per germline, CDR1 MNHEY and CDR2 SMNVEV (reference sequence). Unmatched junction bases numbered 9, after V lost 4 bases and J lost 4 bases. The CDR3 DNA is TGTGCCAGCAGTTATAAATTAAGGACAGGCACTGAAGCTTTCTTT. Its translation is CASSYKLRTGTEAFF.

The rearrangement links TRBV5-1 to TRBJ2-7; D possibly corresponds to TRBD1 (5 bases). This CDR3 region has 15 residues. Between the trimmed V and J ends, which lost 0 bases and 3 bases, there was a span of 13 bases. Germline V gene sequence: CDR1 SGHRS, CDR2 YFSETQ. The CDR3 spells CASSLEGGHVYEQYF. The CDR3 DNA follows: TGCGCCAGCAGCTTGGAGGGTGGACACGTCTACGAGCAGTACTTC.

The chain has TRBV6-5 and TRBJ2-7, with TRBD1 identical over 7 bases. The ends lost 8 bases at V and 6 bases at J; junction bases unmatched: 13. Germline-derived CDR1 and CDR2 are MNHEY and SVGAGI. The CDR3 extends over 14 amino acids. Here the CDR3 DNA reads TGTGCCAGCGCGATCACAGGGGAGACACTCGAGCAGTACTTC. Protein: CASAITGETLEQYF.

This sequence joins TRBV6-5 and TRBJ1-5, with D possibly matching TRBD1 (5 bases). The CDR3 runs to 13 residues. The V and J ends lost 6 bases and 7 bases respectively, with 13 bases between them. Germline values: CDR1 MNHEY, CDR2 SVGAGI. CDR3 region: CASRAQGGQPQHF. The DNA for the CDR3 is TGTGCCAGCAGGGCTCAGGGAGGACAGCCCCAGCATTTT.

The CDR3 bases are TGTGCCAGCAGCCTGAGGGGACTAGCGGGGGCCAGCTCCTACAATGAGCAGTTCTTC. This translates into CASSLRGLAGASSYNEQFF. This chain uses TRBV7-8 with TRBJ2-1, with 14 bases matching TRBD2. CDR3 size: 19 residues. Germline CDR1 and CDR2: SGHVS and FQNEAQ. After removal of 5 bases from V and 0 bases from J, the junction contained 9 bases not matched to a gene.

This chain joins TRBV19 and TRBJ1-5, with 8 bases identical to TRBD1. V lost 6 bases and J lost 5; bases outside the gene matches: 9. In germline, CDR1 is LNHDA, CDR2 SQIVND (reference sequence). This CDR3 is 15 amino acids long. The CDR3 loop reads CASSAPGTGDQPQHF. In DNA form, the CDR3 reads TGTGCCAGTAGCGCTCCAGGGACAGGAGATCAGCCCCAGCATTTT.

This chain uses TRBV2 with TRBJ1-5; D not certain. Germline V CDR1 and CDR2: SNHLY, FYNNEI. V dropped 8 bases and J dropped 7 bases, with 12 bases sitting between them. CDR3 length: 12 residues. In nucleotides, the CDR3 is TGTGCCAGCCGGGGTTGGAGCCAGCCCCAGCATTTT. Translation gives CASRGWSQPQHF.

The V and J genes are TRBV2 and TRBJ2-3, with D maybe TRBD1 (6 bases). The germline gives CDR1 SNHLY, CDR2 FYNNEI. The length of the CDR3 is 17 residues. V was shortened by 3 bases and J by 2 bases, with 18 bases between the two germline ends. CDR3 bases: TGTGCCAGCAGTGACCTCAGGACAGCCGAGACCACAGATACGCAGTATTTT. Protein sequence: CASSDLRTAETTDTQYF.

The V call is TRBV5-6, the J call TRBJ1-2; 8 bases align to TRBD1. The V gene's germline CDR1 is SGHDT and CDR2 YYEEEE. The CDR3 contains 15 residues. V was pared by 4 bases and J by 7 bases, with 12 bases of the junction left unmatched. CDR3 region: CASSPRTGQIAGYTF. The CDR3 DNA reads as TGTGCCAGCAGCCCGCGGACAGGGCAGATTGCTGGCTACACCTTC.

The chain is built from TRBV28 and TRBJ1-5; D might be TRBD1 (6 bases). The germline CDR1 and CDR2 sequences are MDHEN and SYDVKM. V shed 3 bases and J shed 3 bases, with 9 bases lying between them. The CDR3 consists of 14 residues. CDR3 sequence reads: CASSFRGPNQPQHF. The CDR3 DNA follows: TGTGCCAGCAGTTTCAGGGGCCCCAATCAGCCCCAGCATTTT.

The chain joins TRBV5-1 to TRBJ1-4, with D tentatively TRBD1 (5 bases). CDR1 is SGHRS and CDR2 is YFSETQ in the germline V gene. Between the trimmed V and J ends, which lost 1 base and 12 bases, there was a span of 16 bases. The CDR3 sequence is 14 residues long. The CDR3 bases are TGCGCCAGCAGCTTGATACCGGGGGGGGATGAACTGTTTTTT. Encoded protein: CASSLIPGGDELFF.

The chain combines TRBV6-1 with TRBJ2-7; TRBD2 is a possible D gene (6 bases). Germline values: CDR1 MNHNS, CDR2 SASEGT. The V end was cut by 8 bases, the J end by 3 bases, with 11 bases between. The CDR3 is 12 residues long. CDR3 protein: CASFRRGYEQYF. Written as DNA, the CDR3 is TGTGCCAGCTTCCGGCGGGGCTACGAGCAGTACTTC.

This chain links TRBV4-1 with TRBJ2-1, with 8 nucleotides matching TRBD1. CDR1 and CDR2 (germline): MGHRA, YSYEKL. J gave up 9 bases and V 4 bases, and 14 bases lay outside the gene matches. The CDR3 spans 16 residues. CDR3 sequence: CASSLSDTGGSGEQFF. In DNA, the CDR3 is TGCGCCAGCAGCCTGTCCGACACAGGGGGTTCGGGTGAGCAGTTCTTC.

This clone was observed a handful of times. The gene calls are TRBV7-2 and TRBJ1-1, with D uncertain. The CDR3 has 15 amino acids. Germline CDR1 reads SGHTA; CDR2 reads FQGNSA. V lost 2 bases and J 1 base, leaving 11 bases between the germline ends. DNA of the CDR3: TGTGCCAGCAGCTTATTCCCGGGTGGGAACACTGAAGCTTTCTTT. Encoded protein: CASSLFPGGNTEAFF.

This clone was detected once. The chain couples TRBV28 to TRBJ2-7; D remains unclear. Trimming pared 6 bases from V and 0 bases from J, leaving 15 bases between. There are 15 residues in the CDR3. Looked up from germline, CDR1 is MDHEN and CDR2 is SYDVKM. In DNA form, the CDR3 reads TGTGCCAGCAGCACACCAAACCCAAGCTCCTACGAGCAGTACTTC. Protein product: CASSTPNPSSYEQYF.

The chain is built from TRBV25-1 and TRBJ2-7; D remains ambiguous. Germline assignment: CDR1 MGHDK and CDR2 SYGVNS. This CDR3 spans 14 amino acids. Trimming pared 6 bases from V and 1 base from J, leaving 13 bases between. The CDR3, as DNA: TGTGCCAGCAGGGGTTCGGGTCGGTCCTACGAGCAGTACTTC. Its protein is CASRGSGRSYEQYF.

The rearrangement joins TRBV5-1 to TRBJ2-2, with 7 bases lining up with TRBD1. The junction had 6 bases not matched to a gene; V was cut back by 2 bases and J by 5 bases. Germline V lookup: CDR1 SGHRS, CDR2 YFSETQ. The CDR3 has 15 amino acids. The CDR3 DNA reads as TGCGCCAGCAGCTTACGGGACAGTTCGACCGGGGAGCTGTTTTTT. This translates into CASSLRDSSTGELFF.

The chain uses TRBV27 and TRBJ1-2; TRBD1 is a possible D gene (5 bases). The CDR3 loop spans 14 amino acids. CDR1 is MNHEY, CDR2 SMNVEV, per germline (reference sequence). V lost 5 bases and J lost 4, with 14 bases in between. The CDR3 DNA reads TGTGCCAGCAGTAGACAGAATACGGGCTATGGCTACACCTTC. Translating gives CASSRQNTGYGYTF.

The CDR3 loop is CASSHGYGTGGRWDGYTF. Here the CDR3 DNA reads TGCGCCAGCAGCCATGGTTACGGGACAGGGGGCAGGTGGGATGGCTACACCTTC. The gene calls are TRBV5-1 and TRBJ1-2; 12 bases align to TRBD1. This CDR3 is 18 amino acids long. V trimming: 4 bases; J trimming: 6 bases; junction bases outside the gene matches: 16. Germline V gives CDR1 SGHRS, CDR2 YFSETQ. Based on the CDR3 plus reference TRBV5-1 and TRBJ1-2, the full variable domain is KAGVTQTPRYLIKTRGQQVTLSCSPISGHRSVSWYQQTPGQGLQFLFEYFSETQRNKGNFPGRFSGRQFSNSRSEMNVSTLELGDSALYLCASSHGYGTGGRWDGYTFGSGTRLTVV.

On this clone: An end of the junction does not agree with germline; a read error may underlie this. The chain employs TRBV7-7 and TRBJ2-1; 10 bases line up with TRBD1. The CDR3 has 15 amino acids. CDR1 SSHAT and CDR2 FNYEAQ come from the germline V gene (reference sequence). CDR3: CASSRSSGTGVEQFF. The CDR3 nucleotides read TGTGCTAGCAGCCGATCGTCCGGGACAGGGGTTGAGCAGTTCTTC.